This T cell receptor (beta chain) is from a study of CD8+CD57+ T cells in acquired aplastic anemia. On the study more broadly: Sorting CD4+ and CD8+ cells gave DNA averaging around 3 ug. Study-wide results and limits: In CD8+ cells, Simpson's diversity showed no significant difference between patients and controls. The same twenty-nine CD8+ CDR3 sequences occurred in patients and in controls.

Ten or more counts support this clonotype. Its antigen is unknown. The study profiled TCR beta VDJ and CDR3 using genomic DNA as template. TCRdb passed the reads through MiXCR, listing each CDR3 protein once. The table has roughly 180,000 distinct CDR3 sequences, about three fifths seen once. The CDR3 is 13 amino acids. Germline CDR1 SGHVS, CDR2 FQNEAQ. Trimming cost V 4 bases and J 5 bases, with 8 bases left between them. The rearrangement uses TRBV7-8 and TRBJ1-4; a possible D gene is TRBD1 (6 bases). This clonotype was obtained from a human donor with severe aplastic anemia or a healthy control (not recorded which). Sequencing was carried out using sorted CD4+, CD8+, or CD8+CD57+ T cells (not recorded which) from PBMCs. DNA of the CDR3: TGTGCCAGCAGCTGGACAGAGAATGAAAAACTGTTTTTT. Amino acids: CASSWTENEKLFF. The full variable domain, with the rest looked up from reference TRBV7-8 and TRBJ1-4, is GAGVSQSPRYKVAKRGQDVALRCDPISGHVSLFWYQQALGQGPEFLTYFQNEAQLDKSGLPSDRFFAERPEGSVSTLKIQRTQQEDSAVYLCASSWTENEKLFFGSGTQLSVL.